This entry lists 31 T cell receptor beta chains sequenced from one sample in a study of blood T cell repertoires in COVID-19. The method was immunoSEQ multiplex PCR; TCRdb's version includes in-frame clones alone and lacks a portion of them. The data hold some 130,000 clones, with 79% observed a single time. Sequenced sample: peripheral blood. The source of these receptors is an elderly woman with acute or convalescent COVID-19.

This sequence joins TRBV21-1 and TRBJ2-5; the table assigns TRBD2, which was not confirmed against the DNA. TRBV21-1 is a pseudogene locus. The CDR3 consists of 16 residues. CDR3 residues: CASSKATPSGRETQYF. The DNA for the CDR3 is TGTGCCAGCAGCAAAGCGACTCCAAGCGGGCGAGAGACCCAGTACTTC.

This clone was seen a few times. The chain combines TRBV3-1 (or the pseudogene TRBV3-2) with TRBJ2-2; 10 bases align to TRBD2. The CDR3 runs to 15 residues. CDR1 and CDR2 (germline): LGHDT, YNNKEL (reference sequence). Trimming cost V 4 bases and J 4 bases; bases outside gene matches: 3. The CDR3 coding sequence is TGTGCCAGCAGCCCCGGACTAGCGGTCACCGGGGAGCTGTTTTTT. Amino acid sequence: CASSPGLAVTGELFF.

The CDR3 nucleotides read TGTGCCAGCAGCTTGGACGGGAGTAGGACAGATACGCAGTATTTT. Its translation is CASSLDGSRTDTQYF. J is TRBJ2-3 and V is TRBV5-5, with a possible D match to TRBD2 (6 bases). The CDR3 consists of 15 residues. The germline CDR1 and CDR2 sequences are SGHKS and YYEKEE (reference sequence). The V and J ends lost 0 bases and 3 bases respectively, with 11 bases between them.

The CDR3 DNA reads as TGCAGTGCTAGTTTGGGACTAGCGGGAGAATACGAGCAGTACTTC. It specifies CSASLGLAGEYEQYF. The gene calls are TRBV20-1 and TRBJ2-7; 14 nucleotides line up with TRBD2. This CDR3 is built from 15 residues. J gave up 4 bases and V 3 bases, and 5 bases lay outside the gene matches. Looked up from germline, CDR1 is DFQATT and CDR2 is SNEGSKA (reference sequence).

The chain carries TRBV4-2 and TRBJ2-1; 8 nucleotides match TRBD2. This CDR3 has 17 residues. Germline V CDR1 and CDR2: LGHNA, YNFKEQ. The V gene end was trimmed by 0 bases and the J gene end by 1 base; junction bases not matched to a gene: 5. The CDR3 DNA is TGTGCCAGCAGCCAAGACCCTAGCGGGTTTTCCTACAATGAGCAGTTCTTC. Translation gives CASSQDPSGFSYNEQFF.

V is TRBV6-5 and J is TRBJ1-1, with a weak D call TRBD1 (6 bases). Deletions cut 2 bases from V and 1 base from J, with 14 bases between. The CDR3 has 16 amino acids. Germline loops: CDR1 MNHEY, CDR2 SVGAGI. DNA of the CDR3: TGTGCCAGCAGTTACACGCCCGGGGGGGCGAACACTGAAGCTTTCTTT. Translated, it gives CASSYTPGGANTEAFF.

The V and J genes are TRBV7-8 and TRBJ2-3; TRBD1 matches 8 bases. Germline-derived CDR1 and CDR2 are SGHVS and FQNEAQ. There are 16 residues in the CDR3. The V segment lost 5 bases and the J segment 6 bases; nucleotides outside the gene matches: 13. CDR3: CASSPGTGRGGDTQYF. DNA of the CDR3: TGTGCCAGCAGCCCCGGGACAGGCCGAGGAGGGGATACGCAGTATTTT. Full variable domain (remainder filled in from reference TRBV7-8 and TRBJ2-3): GAGVSQSPRYKVAKRGQDVALRCDPISGHVSLFWYQQALGQGPEFLTYFQNEAQLDKSGLPSDRFFAERPEGSVSTLKIQRTQQEDSAVYLCASSPGTGRGGDTQYFGPGTRLTVL.

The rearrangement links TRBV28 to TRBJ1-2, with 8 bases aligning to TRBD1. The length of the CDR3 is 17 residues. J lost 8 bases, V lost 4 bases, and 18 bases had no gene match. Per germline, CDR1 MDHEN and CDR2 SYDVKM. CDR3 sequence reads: CASSSPAAGQEYGGYTF. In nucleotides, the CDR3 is TGTGCCAGCAGTTCCCCAGCGGCGGGACAGGAGTACGGGGGCTACACCTTC.

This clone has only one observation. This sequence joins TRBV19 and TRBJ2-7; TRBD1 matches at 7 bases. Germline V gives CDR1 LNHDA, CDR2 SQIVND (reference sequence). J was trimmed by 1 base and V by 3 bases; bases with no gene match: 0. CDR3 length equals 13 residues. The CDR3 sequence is CASSMGQSYEQYF. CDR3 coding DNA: TGTGCCAGTAGTATGGGACAGTCCTACGAGCAGTACTTC.

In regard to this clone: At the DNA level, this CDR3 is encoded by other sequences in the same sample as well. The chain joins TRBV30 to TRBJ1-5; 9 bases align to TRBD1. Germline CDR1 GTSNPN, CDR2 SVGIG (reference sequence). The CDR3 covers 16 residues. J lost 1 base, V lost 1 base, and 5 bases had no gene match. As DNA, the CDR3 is TGTGCCTGGAGTGACAGGGGGCAATTAAGCAATCAGCCCCAGCATTTT. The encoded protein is CAWSDRGQLSNQPQHF.

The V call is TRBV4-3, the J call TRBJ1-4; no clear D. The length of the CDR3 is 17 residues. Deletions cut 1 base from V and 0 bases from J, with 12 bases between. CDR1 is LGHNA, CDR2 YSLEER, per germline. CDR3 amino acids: CASSQGPLSATNEKLFF. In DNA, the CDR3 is TGCGCCAGCAGCCAAGGCCCACTTTCCGCAACTAATGAAAAACTGTTTTTT.

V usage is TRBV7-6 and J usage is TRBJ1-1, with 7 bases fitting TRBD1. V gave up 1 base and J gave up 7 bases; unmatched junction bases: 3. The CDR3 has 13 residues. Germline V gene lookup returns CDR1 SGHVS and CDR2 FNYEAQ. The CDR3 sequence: CASSLGQGGEAFF. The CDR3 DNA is TGTGCCAGCAGCTTAGGACAGGGTGGTGAAGCTTTCTTT. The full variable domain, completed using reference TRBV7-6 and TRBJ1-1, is GAGVSQSPRYKVTKRGQDVALRCDPISGHVSLYWYRQALGQGPEFLTYFNYEAQQDKSGLPNDRFSAERPEGSISTLTIQRTEQRDSAMYRCASSLGQGGEAFFGQGTRLTVV.

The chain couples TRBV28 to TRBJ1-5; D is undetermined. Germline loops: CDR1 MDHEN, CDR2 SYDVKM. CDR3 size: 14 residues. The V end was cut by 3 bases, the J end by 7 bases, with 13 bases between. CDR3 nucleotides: TGTGCCAGCAGTTTTTCCCTAGCAGCCCAGCCCCAGCATTTT. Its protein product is CASSFSLAAQPQHF.

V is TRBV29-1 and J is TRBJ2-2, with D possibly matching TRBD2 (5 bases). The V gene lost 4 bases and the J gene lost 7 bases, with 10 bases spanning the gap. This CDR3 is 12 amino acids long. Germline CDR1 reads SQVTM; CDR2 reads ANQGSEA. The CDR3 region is CSVGEGHGELFF. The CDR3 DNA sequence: TGCAGCGTTGGAGAGGGCCACGGGGAGCTGTTTTTT.

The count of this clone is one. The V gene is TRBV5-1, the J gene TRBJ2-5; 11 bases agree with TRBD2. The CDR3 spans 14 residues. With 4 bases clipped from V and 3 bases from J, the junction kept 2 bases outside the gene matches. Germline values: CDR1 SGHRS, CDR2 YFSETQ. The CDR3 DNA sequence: TGCGCCAGCAGCCGGGGACTAGCGGAAGAGACCCAGTACTTC. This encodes CASSRGLAEETQYF.

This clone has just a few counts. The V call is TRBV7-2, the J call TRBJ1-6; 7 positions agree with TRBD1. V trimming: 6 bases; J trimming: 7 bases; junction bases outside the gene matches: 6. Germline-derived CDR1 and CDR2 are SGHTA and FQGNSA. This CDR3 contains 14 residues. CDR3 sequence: CASSSGTVNSPLHF. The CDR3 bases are TGTGCCAGCAGTTCCGGGACAGTCAATTCACCCCTCCACTTT.

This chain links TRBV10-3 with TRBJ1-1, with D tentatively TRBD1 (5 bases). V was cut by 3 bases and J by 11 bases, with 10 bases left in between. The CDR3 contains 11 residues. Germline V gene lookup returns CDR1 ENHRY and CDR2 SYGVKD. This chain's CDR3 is CAISDREEAFF. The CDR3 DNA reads TGTGCCATCAGTGACAGGGAAGAGGCTTTCTTT.

The DNA for the CDR3 is TGTGCCAGCAGTTCGGGGGGGGCGAACAATGAGCAGTTCTTC. Its protein is CASSSGGANNEQFF. The chain couples TRBV7-2 to TRBJ2-1; 8 bases agree with TRBD2. The junction had 6 bases not matched to a gene; V was cut back by 6 bases and J by 5 bases. The germline gives CDR1 SGHTA, CDR2 FQGNSA. The CDR3 runs 14 residues.

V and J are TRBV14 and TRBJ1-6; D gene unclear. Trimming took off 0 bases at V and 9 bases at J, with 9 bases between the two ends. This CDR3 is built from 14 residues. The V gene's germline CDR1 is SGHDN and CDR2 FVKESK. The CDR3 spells CASSQDLRVSPLHF. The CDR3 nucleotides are TGTGCCAGCAGCCAAGATCTCCGGGTTTCACCCCTCCACTTT.

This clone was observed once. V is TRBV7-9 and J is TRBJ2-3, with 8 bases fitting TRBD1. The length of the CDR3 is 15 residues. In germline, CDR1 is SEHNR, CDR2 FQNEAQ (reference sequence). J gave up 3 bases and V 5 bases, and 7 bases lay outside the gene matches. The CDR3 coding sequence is TGTGCCAGCAGCCCCCTCCGGACAGGGACAGATACGCAGTATTTT. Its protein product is CASSPLRTGTDTQYF.

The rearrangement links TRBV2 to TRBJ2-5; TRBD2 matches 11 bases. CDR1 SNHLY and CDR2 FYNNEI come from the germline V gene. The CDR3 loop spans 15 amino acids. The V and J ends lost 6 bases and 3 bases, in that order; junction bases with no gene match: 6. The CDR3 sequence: CASSRSGGAEETQYF. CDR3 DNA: TGTGCCAGCAGCCGTAGCGGGGGGGCCGAAGAGACCCAGTACTTC.

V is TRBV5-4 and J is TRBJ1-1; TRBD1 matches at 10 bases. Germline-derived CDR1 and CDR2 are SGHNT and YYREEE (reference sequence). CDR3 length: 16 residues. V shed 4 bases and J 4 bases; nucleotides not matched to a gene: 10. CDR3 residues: CASSGPGQGKGTEAFF. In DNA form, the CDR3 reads TGTGCCAGCAGCGGGCCGGGACAGGGGAAGGGCACTGAAGCTTTCTTT.

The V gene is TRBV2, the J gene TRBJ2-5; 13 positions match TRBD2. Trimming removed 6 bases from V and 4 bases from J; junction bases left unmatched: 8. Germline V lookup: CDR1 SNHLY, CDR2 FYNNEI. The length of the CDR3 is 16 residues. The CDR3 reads CASSPTSGRGLETQYF. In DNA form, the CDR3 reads TGTGCCAGCAGCCCTACTAGCGGGAGGGGGTTAGAGACCCAGTACTTC.

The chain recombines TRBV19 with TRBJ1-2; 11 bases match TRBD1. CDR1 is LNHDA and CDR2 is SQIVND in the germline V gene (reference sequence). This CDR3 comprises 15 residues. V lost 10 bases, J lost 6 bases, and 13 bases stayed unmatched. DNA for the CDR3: TGTGCCACTTGGACAGGGGGCGCCCCTGGAGATGGCTACACCTTC. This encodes CATWTGGAPGDGYTF.

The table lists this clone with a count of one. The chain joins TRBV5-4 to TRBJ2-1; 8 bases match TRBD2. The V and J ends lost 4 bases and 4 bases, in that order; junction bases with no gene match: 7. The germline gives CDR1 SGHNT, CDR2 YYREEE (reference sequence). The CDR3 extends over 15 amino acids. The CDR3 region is CASSQTSGPYNEQFF. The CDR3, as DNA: TGTGCCAGCAGCCAAACTAGCGGACCGTACAATGAGCAGTTCTTC.

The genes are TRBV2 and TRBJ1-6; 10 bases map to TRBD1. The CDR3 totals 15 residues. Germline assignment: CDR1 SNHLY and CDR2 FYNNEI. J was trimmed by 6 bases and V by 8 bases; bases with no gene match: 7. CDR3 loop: CASGIGDRGNSPLHF. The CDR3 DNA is TGTGCCAGCGGGATTGGGGACAGGGGTAATTCACCCCTCCACTTT. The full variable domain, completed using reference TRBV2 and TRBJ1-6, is EPEVTQTPSHQVTQMGQEVILRCVPISNHLYFYWYRQILGQKVEFLVSFYNNEISEKSEIFDDQFSVERPDGSNFTLKIRSTKLEDSAMYFCASGIGDRGNSPLHFGNGTRLTVT.

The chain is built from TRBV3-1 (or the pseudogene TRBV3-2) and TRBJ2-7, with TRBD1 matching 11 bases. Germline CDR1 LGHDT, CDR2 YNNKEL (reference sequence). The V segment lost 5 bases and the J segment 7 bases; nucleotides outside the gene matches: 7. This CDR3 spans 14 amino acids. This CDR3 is CASSGRDRGDEQYF. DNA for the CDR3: TGTGCCAGCAGCGGCCGGGACAGGGGGGATGAGCAGTACTTC.

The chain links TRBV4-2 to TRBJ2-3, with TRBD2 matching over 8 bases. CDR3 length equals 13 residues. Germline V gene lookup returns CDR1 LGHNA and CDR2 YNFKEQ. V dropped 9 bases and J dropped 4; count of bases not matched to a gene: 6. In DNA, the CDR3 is TGTGCCAGTCGGGACGGGGGGGCAGATACGCAGTATTTT. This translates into CASRDGGADTQYF.

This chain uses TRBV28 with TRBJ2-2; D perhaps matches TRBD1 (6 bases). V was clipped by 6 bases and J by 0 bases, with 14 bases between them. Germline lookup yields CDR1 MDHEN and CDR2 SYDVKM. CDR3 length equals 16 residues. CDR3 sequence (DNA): TGTGCCAGCAGGCTACTGACAGGAGCGAACACCGGGGAGCTGTTTTTT. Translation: CASRLLTGANTGELFF.

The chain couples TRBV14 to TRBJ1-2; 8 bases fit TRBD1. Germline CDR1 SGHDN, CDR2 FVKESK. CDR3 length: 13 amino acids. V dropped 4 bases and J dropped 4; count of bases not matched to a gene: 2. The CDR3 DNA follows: TGTGCCAGCAGCCCGACAGGGGTCTATGGCTACACCTTC. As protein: CASSPTGVYGYTF.

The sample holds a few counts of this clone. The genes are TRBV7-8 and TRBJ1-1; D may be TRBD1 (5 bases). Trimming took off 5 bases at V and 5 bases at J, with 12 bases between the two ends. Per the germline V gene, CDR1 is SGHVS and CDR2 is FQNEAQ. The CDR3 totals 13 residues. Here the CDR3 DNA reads TGTGCCAGCAGCGCAGGGTATCGAACTGAAGCTTTCTTT. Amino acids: CASSAGYRTEAFF. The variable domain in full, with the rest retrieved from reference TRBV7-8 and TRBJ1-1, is GAGVSQSPRYKVAKRGQDVALRCDPISGHVSLFWYQQALGQGPEFLTYFQNEAQLDKSGLPSDRFFAERPEGSVSTLKIQRTQQEDSAVYLCASSAGYRTEAFFGQGTRLTVV.